This T cell receptor beta chain was captured in a study of shared clonotypes between healthy human individuals. An assay was performed, and its level was deep. Assay used: immunoSEQ multiplex PCR; TCRdb lists only in-frame clones, some missing. Among over a million clones listed, roughly 96% were seen once. Study observations and caveats: Sharing of clonotypes among donors was expected to vary with sequencing depth. Across subsets, estimated richness was generally greater for naive than for memory populations.

The germline V gene encodes CDR1 SGHAT and CDR2 FQNNGV. The CDR3 extends over 13 amino acids. The germline V and J ends were trimmed by 5 bases and 3 bases, with 8 bases remaining between them. Negatively enriched CD4+ T cells were divided by CD45RA into naive and memory. Notes on this clone: Antigen specificity is unknown.

The sample comprised naive CD4+ T cells sorted from blood. Regarding subset: CD45RA+ positively selected. J is TRBJ2-1 and V is TRBV11-2; D uncertain. The clonotype comes from a man aged 25-45 years in good health. Here the CDR3 DNA reads TGTGCCAGCAGCCGTACTTTCTACAATGAGCAGTTCTTC. Translation: CASSRTFYNEQFF. Full variable domain (missing parts from reference TRBV11-2 and TRBJ2-1): EAGVAQSPRYKIIEKRQSVAFWCNPISGHATLYWYQQILGQGPKLLIQFQNNGVVDDSQLPKDRFSAERLKGVDSTLKIQPAKLEDSAVYLCASSRTFYNEQFFGPGTRLTVL.